These 27 T cell receptor beta chains originate from one sample sequenced in a study of T cell responses to AZD1222 COVID-19 vaccine (dated by TCRdb to the early 2020s). Library preparation was by the immunoSEQ multiplex PCR assay. This is the immuneACCESS table as TCRdb keeps it, with only in-frame sequences that have V and J called. A part of the clones is gone; compared with another copy, unresolved V genes explain less than half, and the rest is unexplained. The sample table records approximately 91,000 clones; approximately 90% of these occur just once. Approximately 30% of the sample goes to the ten largest clones. Read against the paper, the sample's time point label means: about 28 days (+/-7) after the second vaccine dose. The specimen comprised peripheral blood, sampled 28 days after the second AZD1222 dose. The receptor set was obtained from an adult who received the AZD1222 COVID-19 vaccine.

The chain employs TRBV11-1 and TRBJ2-7, with TRBD1 matching 12 bases. Trimming at V came to 5 bases and at J to 6 bases, leaving 5 bases not matched to a gene. CDR3 size: 14 residues. Germline CDR1 SGHAT, CDR2 FQDESV (reference sequence). CDR3 nucleotide sequence: TGTGCCAGCAGCCCCGGGACAGGGGGCATCGAGCAGTACTTC. Translation gives CASSPGTGGIEQYF.

This chain links TRBV18 with TRBJ2-6; maybe TRBD1 (6 bases). The CDR3 totals 16 residues. V was pared by 5 bases and J by 7 bases, with 18 bases between. Germline V gene lookup returns CDR1 KGHSH and CDR2 LQKENI. The CDR3 sequence: CASSGQDSRIANVLTF. The CDR3 DNA sequence: TGTGCCAGCTCAGGGCAGGACAGTCGGATAGCCAACGTCCTGACTTTC.

The CDR3 bases are TGTGCCAGCAGCTTGGCTTCTAGCGGGAGCTATGAGCAGTTCTTC. It specifies CASSLASSGSYEQFF. The chain has TRBV5-4 and TRBJ2-1; 10 positions agree with TRBD2. Germline V gene lookup returns CDR1 SGHNT and CDR2 YYREEE (reference sequence). The CDR3 is 15 amino acids. Unmatched junction bases numbered 5, after V lost 0 bases and J lost 8 bases.

The J gene is TRBJ1-4, the V gene TRBV29-1; D uncertain. The CDR3 extends over 17 amino acids. Deletions cut 3 bases from V and 10 bases from J, with 27 bases between. The V gene's germline CDR1 is SQVTM and CDR2 ANQGSEA. Here the CDR3 reads CSVEQPSAGHGSGKLFF. CDR3 coding DNA: TGCAGCGTTGAGCAACCTAGTGCGGGCCACGGTAGCGGAAAACTGTTTTTT.

This chain uses TRBV4-1 with TRBJ2-5, with TRBD1 identical over 10 bases. V gave up 9 bases and J gave up 5 bases; unmatched junction bases: 12. The length of the CDR3 is 15 residues. In germline, CDR1 is MGHRA, CDR2 YSYEKL. This CDR3 is CASATGGFVGETQYF. CDR3 in DNA: TGCGCCAGTGCGACAGGGGGCTTTGTTGGGGAGACCCAGTACTTC.

The chain carries TRBV6-6 and TRBJ2-3; the D gene is possibly TRBD1 (5 bases). This CDR3 is built from 15 residues. V lost 1 base and J 2 bases, leaving 10 bases between the germline ends. Germline V gene data show CDR1 as MNHNY and CDR2 as SVGAGI (reference sequence). The CDR3: CASSYLGRTTDTQYF. In nucleotides, the CDR3 is TGTGCCAGCAGTTACTTGGGGCGTACCACAGATACGCAGTATTTT.

The CDR3 DNA reads TGTGCCAGCAGTTCCCGTGTAGGGCGGGTAAATGAGCAGTTCTTC. As protein: CASSSRVGRVNEQFF. The V gene is TRBV25-1, the J gene TRBJ2-1; D perhaps matches TRBD2 (5 bases). CDR1 and CDR2 (germline): MGHDK, SYGVNS. The CDR3 runs to 15 residues. The germline V and J ends were trimmed by 5 bases and 7 bases, with 18 bases remaining between them.

This clone was found once. V and J are TRBV28 and TRBJ2-7; a possible D gene is TRBD1 (6 bases). The germline gives CDR1 MDHEN, CDR2 SYDVKM. The V and J ends lost 11 bases and 2 bases respectively, with 16 bases between them. CDR3 size: 13 residues. The CDR3, as DNA: TGTGCCGTTCAACCCAGGGGCCCCTACGAGCAGTACTTC. Translated, it gives CAVQPRGPYEQYF.

The chain is built from TRBV7-9 and TRBJ1-2; D remains ambiguous. This CDR3 is 13 amino acids long. Germline V CDR1 and CDR2: SEHNR, FQNEAQ (reference sequence). Trimming removed 1 base at V and 3 bases at J, with 6 bases between. The DNA for the CDR3 is TGTGCCAGCAGCTTAGGAACGGACTATGGCTACACCTTC. This codes for CASSLGTDYGYTF.

The V gene is TRBV27, the J gene TRBJ2-1; D gene uncertain. Between the trimmed V and J ends, which lost 5 bases and 1 base, there was a span of 15 bases. Germline CDR1 is MNHEY and CDR2 is SMNVEV (reference sequence). This CDR3 spans 16 amino acids. The CDR3 spells CASSRAPSTSYNEQFF. The CDR3 coding sequence is TGTGCCAGCAGTCGAGCCCCCAGTACTTCCTACAATGAGCAGTTCTTC.

The chain links TRBV5-1 to TRBJ1-2; possibly TRBD1 for D (6 bases). The CDR3 is 17 amino acids. The ends were cut back, 1 base at V and 2 bases at J, with 18 bases in the middle. The germline gives CDR1 SGHRS, CDR2 YFSETQ. The CDR3 reads CASSLLGGPQDNYGYTF. The CDR3 region has the DNA TGCGCCAGCAGCTTGTTGGGGGGCCCACAAGACAACTATGGCTACACCTTC.

The V and J genes are TRBV29-1 and TRBJ1-5; 8 bases match TRBD1. This CDR3 is built from 17 residues. Germline CDR1 and CDR2: SQVTM and ANQGSEA. V dropped 6 bases and J dropped 2; count of bases not matched to a gene: 15. The CDR3 here is CSVARVQGDWRNQPQHF. CDR3 bases: TGCAGCGTGGCACGGGTACAGGGGGACTGGCGCAATCAGCCCCAGCATTTT.

The chain has TRBV19 and TRBJ1-5; TRBD1 might be the D (5 bases). Germline V gene lookup returns CDR1 LNHDA and CDR2 SQIVND (reference sequence). Trimming cost V 5 bases and J 11 bases, with 19 bases left between them. CDR3 length equals 14 residues. CDR3 DNA sequence: TGTGCCAGTAGTGCGGATTTCCCAGGAGGGGCCCAGCATTTT. Its translation is CASSADFPGGAQHF. The full variable domain, its missing parts supplied by reference TRBV19 and TRBJ1-5, is DGGITQSPKYLFRKEGQNVTLSCEQNLNHDAMYWYRQDPGQGLRLIYYSQIVNDFQKGDIAEGYSVSREKKESFPLTVTSAQKNPTAFYLCASSADFPGGAQHFGDGTRLSIL.

The chain joins TRBV6-2 or TRBV6-3 to TRBJ2-5, with 12 bases lining up with TRBD2. The germline CDR1 and CDR2 sequences are MNHEY and SVGEGT. The CDR3 covers 16 residues. V lost 2 bases to trimming and J lost 2 bases; unmatched junction nucleotides: 3. The CDR3 reads CASSYPTSGRQETQYF. The CDR3 DNA is TGTGCCAGCAGTTACCCGACTAGCGGGAGACAAGAGACCCAGTACTTC.

The chain links TRBV30 to TRBJ2-3, with 13 bases matching TRBD2. CDR3 length equals 14 residues. Germline V gene sequence: CDR1 GTSNPN, CDR2 SVGIG (reference sequence). The CDR3 is CASRTSGRADTQYF. CDR3 nucleotide sequence: TGTGCTTCCCGGACTAGCGGGAGAGCAGATACGCAGTATTTT. The complete variable domain, with remaining parts taken from reference TRBV30 and TRBJ2-3, reads SQTIHQWPATLVQPVGSPLSLECTVEGTSNPNLYWYRQAAGRGLQLLFYSVGIGQISSEVPQNLSASRPQDRQFILSSKKLLLSDSGFYLCASRTSGRADTQYFGPGTRLTVL.

CDR3 in amino acids: CASSQGRAGGDEQYF. The CDR3 bases are TGCGCCAGCAGCCAAGGAAGGGCTGGGGGCGACGAGCAGTACTTC. V is TRBV4-1 and J is TRBJ2-7, with D tentatively TRBD1 (6 bases). Trimming took 1 base from V and 5 from J, leaving 15 bases between them. The CDR3 length is 15 residues. The germline CDR1 and CDR2 sequences are MGHRA and YSYEKL.

The chain carries TRBV28 and TRBJ2-5; D is unclear. This CDR3 spans 13 amino acids. From germline, CDR1 is MDHEN and CDR2 SYDVKM. V gave up 3 bases and J gave up 5 bases, with 10 bases separating them. The CDR3 sequence: CASSFGSAETQYF. The CDR3 DNA reads TGTGCCAGCAGTTTTGGGTCAGCGGAGACCCAGTACTTC. The entire variable domain, with the rest obtained from reference TRBV28 and TRBJ2-5, is as follows: DVKVTQSSRYLVKRTGEKVFLECVQDMDHENMFWYRQDPGLGLRLIYFSYDVKMKEKGDIPEGYSVSREKKERFSLILESASTNQTSMYLCASSFGSAETQYFGPGTRLLVL.

The chain is built from TRBV21-1 and TRBJ2-3. TRBV21-1 is labeled a pseudogene. The CDR3 has 13 amino acids. The CDR3 here is CASRTEGTDTQYF. The CDR3 DNA reads TGTGCCAGCAGGACAGAGGGAACAGATACGCAGTATTTT.

The chain carries TRBV5-1 and TRBJ1-1, with TRBD1 matching 9 bases. Germline V lookup: CDR1 SGHRS, CDR2 YFSETQ. The CDR3 spans 15 residues. The trim removed 2 bases at V and 0 bases at J, leaving 2 bases unmatched. CDR3 residues: CASSFRTGVNTEAFF. The DNA for the CDR3 is TGCGCCAGCAGCTTCCGGACAGGGGTGAACACTGAAGCTTTCTTT.

The chain links TRBV9 to TRBJ2-5; tentatively, D is TRBD2 (7 bases). Germline V lookup: CDR1 SGDLS, CDR2 YYNGEE. The CDR3 is 14 residues long. V was trimmed by 4 bases and J by 4 bases, leaving 14 bases between them. The CDR3 DNA sequence: TGTGCCAGCAGCCCTTTGGGGGGGCGAGAGACCCAGTACTTC. It specifies CASSPLGGRETQYF.

The rearrangement joins TRBV9 to TRBJ1-2; 10 bases line up with TRBD1. Germline loops: CDR1 SGDLS, CDR2 YYNGEE. J was trimmed by 4 bases and V by 4 bases; bases with no gene match: 10. The CDR3 is made up of 16 amino acids. The CDR3 protein is CASSLNNRTGGYGYTF. CDR3 coding DNA: TGTGCCAGCAGCCTAAACAACCGGACAGGGGGCTATGGCTACACCTTC.

The genes are TRBV6-2 or TRBV6-3 and TRBJ1-5; D perhaps matches TRBD1 (6 bases). Trimming stripped 2 bases from V and 7 bases from J, with 15 bases between. The CDR3 covers 15 residues. The germline V gene encodes CDR1 MNHEY and CDR2 SVGEGT. CDR3 amino acids: CASSYLMDSSQPQHF. The CDR3 DNA follows: TGTGCCAGCAGTTACCTAATGGACAGTTCACAGCCCCAGCATTTT.

The genes are TRBV28 and TRBJ2-6; TRBD1 or TRBD2 may be the D gene (6 bases each). CDR3 length equals 17 residues. The V end was cut by 10 bases, the J end by 4 bases, with 23 bases between. The germline V gene has CDR1 MDHEN and CDR2 SYDVKM. CDR3 coding DNA: TGTGCCACCAGGGACATGCAGGCGGGGAGAGGGGCCAACGTCCTGACTTTC. Translated, it gives CATRDMQAGRGANVLTF.

This chain connects TRBV13 to TRBJ2-3; D uncertain. The CDR3 is 12 amino acids. Trimming took off 4 bases at V and 6 bases at J, with 8 bases between the two ends. The germline V gene encodes CDR1 PRHDT and CDR2 FYEKMQ (reference sequence). CDR3 bases: TGTGCCAGCAGCTGGGGAAGGGATACGCAGTATTTT. This gives the protein CASSWGRDTQYF.

This chain joins TRBV19 and TRBJ1-4; 9 nucleotides match TRBD1. The J segment lost 7 bases and the V segment lost 5 bases, leaving 8 bases of the junction unmatched. Germline V gene sequence: CDR1 LNHDA, CDR2 SQIVND (reference sequence). The CDR3 totals 15 residues. The CDR3 DNA reads as TGTGCCAGTAGTGACAGGGGGAGCGGCGTTGAAAAACTGTTTTTT. Translated, it gives CASSDRGSGVEKLFF.

The chain employs TRBV28 and TRBJ2-2, with D possibly TRBD2 on 5 matching bases. V lost 0 bases, J lost 5 bases, and 10 bases lay in between. CDR1 is MDHEN, CDR2 SYDVKM, per germline. CDR3 size: 15 residues. The CDR3 nucleotides are TGTGCCAGCAGTTTATGGGGAGTCGGGACCGGGGAGCTGTTTTTT. Translated, it gives CASSLWGVGTGELFF. The entire variable domain, with the rest obtained from reference TRBV28 and TRBJ2-2, is as follows: DVKVTQSSRYLVKRTGEKVFLECVQDMDHENMFWYRQDPGLGLRLIYFSYDVKMKEKGDIPEGYSVSREKKERFSLILESASTNQTSMYLCASSLWGVGTGELFFGEGSRLTVL.

The chain has TRBV7-9 and TRBJ1-6; D might be TRBD1 (5 bases). Trimming took 4 bases from V and 7 from J, leaving 11 bases between them. The germline CDR1 and CDR2 sequences are SEHNR and FQNEAQ (reference sequence). This CDR3 comprises 14 residues. This CDR3 is CASSSGTPNSPLHF. The DNA for the CDR3 is TGTGCCAGCAGCTCAGGGACCCCCAATTCACCCCTCCACTTT.